A selection of T cell receptor beta chains follows, all from one sample in a study of a mutant IDH1 vaccine in newly diagnosed glioma. Which antigens these TCRs recognize remains unknown. Libraries were prepared by immunoSEQ multiplex PCR; TCRdb keeps only in-frame clonotypes and omits some of them. The table lists approximately 79,000 clones, around 83% of them singletons. The specimen was PBMCs, collected from a glioma patient whose treatment included an IDH1 peptide vaccine. These receptors came from a woman between 45 and 60 years old with glioma. Both conserved end residues are part of each CDR3.

j_gene,len,v_gene,CDR3aa
TRBJ2-7,15,TRBV5-6,CASSWGTGSSYEQYF
TRBJ2-1,11,TRBV28,CASRQYNEQFF
TRBJ1-2,15,TRBV6-5,CASSYLDSFIDGYTF
TRBJ1-1,13,TRBV29-1,CSVEEGMNTEAFF
TRBJ1-4,15,TRBV5-1,CASSDNTGFTRKLFF
TRBJ1-1,12,TRBV5-1,CASSLVHTEAFF
TRBJ2-7,15,TRBV9,CASSPRTSGSYEQYF
TRBJ2-7,15,TRBV11-1,CASSFSASKSYEQYF
TRBJ2-7,13,TRBV5-1,CASRRDGSYEQYF
TRBJ1-2,15,TRBV6-5,CASSSPPRGVYGYTF